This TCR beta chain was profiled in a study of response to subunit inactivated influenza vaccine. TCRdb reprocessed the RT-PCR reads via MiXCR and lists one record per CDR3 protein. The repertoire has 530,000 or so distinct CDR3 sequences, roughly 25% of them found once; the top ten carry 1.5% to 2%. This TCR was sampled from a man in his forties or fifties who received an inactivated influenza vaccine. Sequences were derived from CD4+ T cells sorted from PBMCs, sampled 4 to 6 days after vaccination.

The CDR3 nucleotides read TGTGCCAGCAGGCGGGACAGCGCTTACGAGCAGTACTTC. Protein sequence: CASRRDSAYEQYF. The chain couples TRBV7-2 to TRBJ2-7, with D perhaps TRBD1 (7 bases). Germline V gene data show CDR1 as SGHTA and CDR2 as FQGNSA. The CDR3 has 13 residues. Trimming took off 6 bases at V and 4 bases at J, with 13 bases between the two ends.